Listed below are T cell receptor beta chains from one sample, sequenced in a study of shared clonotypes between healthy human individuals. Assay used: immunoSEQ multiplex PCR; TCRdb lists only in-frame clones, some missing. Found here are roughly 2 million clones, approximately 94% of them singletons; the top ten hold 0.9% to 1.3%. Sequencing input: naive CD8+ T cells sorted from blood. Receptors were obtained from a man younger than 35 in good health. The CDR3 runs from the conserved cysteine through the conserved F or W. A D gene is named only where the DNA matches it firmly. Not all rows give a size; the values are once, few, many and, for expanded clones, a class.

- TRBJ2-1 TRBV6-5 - CASSYSAPYNEQFF TGTGCCAGCAGTTACTCCGCCCCCTACAATGAGCAGTTCTTC
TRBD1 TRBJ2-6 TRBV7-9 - CASSTTGMGANVLTF TGTGCCAGCAGCACGACAGGGATGGGGGCCAACGTCCTGACTTTC
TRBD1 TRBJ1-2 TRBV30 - CAYQQGKKNGYTF TGTGCCTACCAACAGGGGAAGAAGAATGGCTACACCTTC
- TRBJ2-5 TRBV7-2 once CASSLGGWATRQETQYF TGTGCCAGCAGCTTAGGGGGTTGGGCTACACGACAAGAGACCCAGTACTTC
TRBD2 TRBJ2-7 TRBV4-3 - CASSQGTSGRASYEQYF TGCGCCAGCAGCCAAGGGACTAGCGGGAGGGCCTCCTACGAGCAGTACTTC
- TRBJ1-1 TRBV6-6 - CASSPPVSEAFF TGTGCCAGCAGCCCACCTGTCTCTGAAGCTTTCTTT
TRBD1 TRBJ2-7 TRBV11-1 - CASSSKGQGRDYEQYF TGTGCCAGCAGCTCAAAGGGACAGGGTCGGGACTACGAGCAGTACTTC
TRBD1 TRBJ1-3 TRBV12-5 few CASGLGQGNGNTIYF TGTGCTAGTGGTTTGGGACAGGGAAATGGAAACACCATATATTTT
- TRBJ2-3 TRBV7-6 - CASSLESTDTQYF TGTGCCAGCAGCTTAGAGAGCACAGATACGCAGTATTTT
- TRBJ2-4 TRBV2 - CASTWEGANIQYF TGTGCCAGCACCTGGGAGGGGGCGAACATTCAGTACTTC
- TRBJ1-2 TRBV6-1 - CASSEAYQPLNYGYTF TGTGCCAGCAGTGAAGCATACCAGCCACTTAACTATGGCTACACCTTC
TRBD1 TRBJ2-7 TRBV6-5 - CASSYSGTAPSYEQYF TGTGCCAGCAGTTACTCCGGGACAGCCCCCTCCTACGAGCAGTACTTC
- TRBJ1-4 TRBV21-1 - CASTKDGDRGWEKLFF TGTGCCAGCACCAAAGATGGGGACAGGGGATGGGAAAAACTGTTTTTT
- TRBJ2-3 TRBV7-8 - CASSLAPGVTDTQYF TGTGCCAGCAGCTTAGCTCCAGGGGTGACAGATACGCAGTATTTT
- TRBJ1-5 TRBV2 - CASRGQGEGNQPQHF TGTGCCAGCAGGGGGCAGGGAGAAGGCAATCAGCCCCAGCATTTT
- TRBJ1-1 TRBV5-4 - CASSLGQEAFF TGTGCCAGCAGCTTGGGGCAAGAAGCTTTCTTT
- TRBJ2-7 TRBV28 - CASSLRPTNYEQYF TGTGCCAGCAGTTTACGGCCCACCAACTACGAGCAGTACTTC
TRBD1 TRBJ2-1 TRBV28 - CASSSPTDRAASYNEQFF TGTGCCAGCAGTTCCCCCACAGACAGGGCCGCCTCCTACAATGAGCAGTTCTTC
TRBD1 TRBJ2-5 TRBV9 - CASSAGTGRETQYF TGTGCCAGCAGCGCCGGGACAGGGCGAGAGACCCAGTACTTC
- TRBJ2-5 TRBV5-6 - CASSLGLETQYF TGTGCCAGCAGCTTGGGATTGGAGACCCAGTACTTC
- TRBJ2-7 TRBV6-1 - CASSEVGLSYEQYF TGTGCCAGCAGTGAAGTTGGCCTCTCCTACGAGCAGTACTTC
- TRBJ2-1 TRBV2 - CASRVGYNEQFF TGTGCCAGCAGAGTAGGGTACAATGAGCAGTTCTTC
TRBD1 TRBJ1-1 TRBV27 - CASSLTGVNTEAFF TGTGCCAGCAGTCTGACAGGGGTGAACACTGAAGCTTTCTTT
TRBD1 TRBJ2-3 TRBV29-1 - CSVDSTGGITDTQYF TGCAGCGTTGATAGTACAGGGGGCATCACAGATACGCAGTATTTT
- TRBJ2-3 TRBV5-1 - CASTPQGLPTDTQYF TGCGCCAGCACCCCTCAGGGGCTACCCACAGATACGCAGTATTTT
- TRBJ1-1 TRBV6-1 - CASSPQVNTEAFF TGTGCCAGCAGCCCTCAGGTAAACACTGAAGCTTTCTTT
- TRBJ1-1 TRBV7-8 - CASSGKTGMNTEAFF TGTGCCAGCAGCGGGAAGACGGGAATGAACACTGAAGCTTTCTTT
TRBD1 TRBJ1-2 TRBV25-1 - CASSATGYGYGYTF TGTGCCAGCAGTGCGACAGGGTATGGCTATGGCTACACCTTC
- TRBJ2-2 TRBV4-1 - CASSQDIYTGELFF TGCGCCAGCAGCCAAGACATTTACACCGGGGAGCTGTTTTTT
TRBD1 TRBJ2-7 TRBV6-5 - CASSYATGVSYEQYF TGTGCCAGCAGTTACGCCACAGGGGTCTCCTACGAGCAGTACTTC
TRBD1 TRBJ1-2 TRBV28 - CASSWDHQGDYGYTF TGTGCCAGCAGTTGGGACCATCAGGGGGACTATGGCTACACCTTC
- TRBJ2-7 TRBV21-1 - CASSPTGTGAPHEQYF TGTGCCAGCTCCCCGACCGGGACAGGGGCGCCTCACGAGCAGTACTTC